The sequence of this T cell receptor (beta chain) was determined in a study of cytomegalovirus exposure and HLA in healthy donors. V was clipped by 4 bases and J by 6 bases; unmatched bases: 7. Germline CDR1 is MNHNS and CDR2 is SASEGT. CDR3 length equals 15 residues. PCR employed 60 Vbeta and 13 Jbeta primers. Sequencing was performed with immunoSEQ multiplex PCR; in TCRdb, only in-frame clones are kept and a portion is missing. The sample's table shows approximately 100,000 clones. This clonotype originated in a man aged 35-49 years in good health and CMV-seronegative. The sequenced material came from PBMCs. This chain uses TRBV6-1 with TRBJ1-4, with 8 bases aligning to TRBD1. The CDR3 loop is CASSAQGAGDEKLFF. CDR3 coding DNA: TGTGCCAGCAGTGCTCAGGGGGCTGGTGATGAAAAACTGTTTTTT.